The 30 T cell receptor beta chains below come from one sample, sequenced in a study of spatial heterogeneity in lung cancer. Their antigen targets remain unknown. Notes on the study in general: Within tumors, counts of expanded alpha and beta TCRs tracked tumor mutation counts.

Regarding time point: sample taken at primary tumor resection. Via MiXCR, TCRdb re-called the 5' RACE reads, giving one row per CDR3 protein. The table has 16,000 or so distinct CDR3 sequences, 6.8% seen once; the top ten hold around a fifth. This specimen was lung tumor tissue, taken at surgery. Receptors were obtained from a female donor with early-stage non-small cell lung cancer.

A few counts support this clonotype. The chain has TRBV4-3 and TRBJ2-3; TRBD2 agrees at 7 bases. V lost 1 base and J lost 2; bases outside the gene matches: 12. In germline, CDR1 is LGHNA, CDR2 YSLEER. This CDR3 is built from 18 residues. The CDR3 sequence: CASSQASSGAGYTDTQYF. The CDR3 DNA reads TGCGCCAGCAGCCAAGCCTCTTCCGGAGCGGGATACACAGATACGCAGTATTTT.

This clonotype was detected ten times or more. This chain connects TRBV27 to TRBJ2-3; 12 bases match TRBD1. This CDR3 has 19 amino acids. Per germline, CDR1 MNHEY and CDR2 SMNVEV (reference sequence). After removal of 6 bases from V and 0 bases from J, the junction contained 13 bases not matched to a gene. DNA of the CDR3: TGTGCCAGCAGAGGTACCCCGGGACAGGGGGCCGGAAGCACAGATACGCAGTATTTT. It translates to CASRGTPGQGAGSTDTQYF.

This clonotype was seen repeatedly, ten times or more. The chain recombines TRBV7-2 with TRBJ1-5; D gene uncertain. This CDR3 has 13 amino acids. The V gene lost 2 bases and the J gene lost 6 bases, with 8 bases spanning the gap. Per germline, CDR1 SGHTA and CDR2 FQGNSA. The CDR3 reads CASSLILGQPQHF. CDR3 nucleotide sequence: TGTGCCAGCAGCTTAATCTTAGGTCAGCCCCAGCATTTT.

This clonotype was counted ten times or more. V is TRBV7-9 and J is TRBJ1-2; the D gene is possibly TRBD1 (5 bases). Germline V gene sequence: CDR1 SEHNR, CDR2 FQNEAQ (reference sequence). The V end was cut by 4 bases, the J end by 4 bases, with 13 bases between. The CDR3 runs to 14 residues. CDR3 DNA: TGTGCCAGCAGCTCGGAGGGGTTCGGCTATGGCTACACCTTC. It specifies CASSSEGFGYGYTF.

By share, this clonotype ranks as large (0.1 to 1%). V usage is TRBV7-2 and J usage is TRBJ2-5; 7 bases map to TRBD2. Trimming removed 2 bases from V and 2 bases from J; junction bases left unmatched: 5. This CDR3 region has 15 residues. CDR1 SGHTA and CDR2 FQGNSA come from the germline V gene. This chain's CDR3 is CASSLKRGYQETQYF. In DNA form, the CDR3 reads TGTGCCAGCAGCTTAAAGCGGGGCTATCAAGAGACCCAGTACTTC.

This clonotype was observed a few times. The J gene is TRBJ2-3, the V gene TRBV28, with 10 positions matching TRBD1. Germline V gene sequence: CDR1 MDHEN, CDR2 SYDVKM. This CDR3 has 16 residues. V lost 4 bases and J lost 5; bases outside the gene matches: 9. CDR3 sequence (DNA): TGTGCCAGCAGTTCCAGCGGGACAGGGGCCGGAGATACGCAGTATTTT. The encoded protein is CASSSSGTGAGDTQYF.

This clonotype was seen at least ten times. The J gene is TRBJ1-5, the V gene TRBV19; D is unclear. There are 13 residues in the CDR3. CDR1 is LNHDA, CDR2 SQIVND, per germline (reference sequence). With 4 bases removed from V and 7 bases from J, the gap between germline ends came to 11 bases. CDR3 in DNA: TGTGCCAGTAGTAAAGCAGCAGACCAGCCCCAGCATTTT. It codes for CASSKAADQPQHF.

This clonotype came up many times. V gene TRBV7-9 combines with J gene TRBJ1-2; no firm D call. Trimming stripped 5 bases from V and 4 bases from J, with 14 bases between. The CDR3 is 14 amino acids. In germline, CDR1 is SEHNR, CDR2 FQNEAQ (reference sequence). Written as DNA, the CDR3 is TGTGCCAGCAGCCCCCGCGAGGGTTTCTATGGCTACACCTTC. Translation: CASSPREGFYGYTF.

This clonotype was seen more than once but under ten times. This rearrangement joins TRBV27 to TRBJ2-2, with D perhaps given as TRBD1 or TRBD2 (6 bases each). V shed 8 bases and J shed 5 bases, with 24 bases lying between them. Germline CDR1 MNHEY, CDR2 SMNVEV (reference sequence). CDR3 length equals 17 residues. The CDR3 DNA follows: TGTGCCAGCGGTATTTTGGGGGGCCCCTCGGGGACCGGGGAGCTGTTTTTT. Its translation: CASGILGGPSGTGELFF.

Only a few counts were recorded for this clonotype. The V call is TRBV5-1, the J call TRBJ2-1; D not resolved. V gave up 0 bases and J gave up 3 bases, with 4 bases separating them. Germline lookup yields CDR1 SGHRS and CDR2 YFSETQ. CDR3 length: 13 amino acids. The CDR3 spells CASSLAYYNEQFF. The CDR3 DNA follows: TGCGCCAGCAGCTTGGCCTACTACAATGAGCAGTTCTTC.

In this sample, this clonotype is medium-sized (0.01 to 0.1%). This chain connects TRBV10-3 to TRBJ2-6, with D maybe TRBD2 (5 bases). V lost 5 bases, J lost 4 bases, and 15 bases lay in between. The CDR3 has 16 residues. The germline V gene encodes CDR1 ENHRY and CDR2 SYGVKD. The CDR3 spells CAISPAEGLGANVLTF. The CDR3 DNA is TGTGCCATCAGTCCGGCTGAGGGTTTGGGGGCCAACGTCCTGACTTTC.

Only a few counts were recorded for this clonotype. The chain has TRBV18 and TRBJ1-4, with a weak D call TRBD1 (5 bases). This CDR3 has 14 amino acids. The germline gives CDR1 KGHSH, CDR2 LQKENI. V lost 6 bases and J lost 0, with 8 bases in between. The CDR3, as DNA: TGTGCCAGCTCTGACAGAGCAACTAATGAAAAACTGTTTTTT. This sequence encodes CASSDRATNEKLFF.

By share of the sample, this clonotype is medium-sized. This chain connects TRBV10-3 to TRBJ1-1; D uncertain. The CDR3 loop spans 16 amino acids. Deletions cut 9 bases from V and 4 bases from J, with 24 bases between. The V gene's germline CDR1 is ENHRY and CDR2 SYGVKD. The CDR3 DNA is TGTGCCATGAACTCTCCAGGTATCGGGCCCGGCACTGAAGCTTTCTTT. Amino acids: CAMNSPGIGPGTEAFF.

This chain joins TRBV20-1 and TRBJ2-3; 7 bases are shared with TRBD2. V was clipped by 3 bases and J by 1 base; unmatched bases: 7. Germline assignment: CDR1 DFQATT and CDR2 SNEGSKA (reference sequence). This CDR3 has 15 amino acids. DNA for the CDR3: TGCAGTGCTAGCCTATCGGGGGGTGGCACAGATACGCAGTATTTT. Translation gives CSASLSGGGTDTQYF.

By share, this clonotype counts as medium-sized (0.01 to 0.1%). This sequence joins TRBV12-3 or TRBV12-4 and TRBJ1-5, with D possibly being TRBD1 (5 bases). Deletions cut 5 bases from V and 0 bases from J, with 11 bases between. This CDR3 comprises 15 residues. The CDR3 region has the DNA TGTGCCAGCAGTATCGACAGAGTTAGCAATCAGCCCCAGCATTTT. This codes for CASSIDRVSNQPQHF.

This clonotype was observed a few times. This sequence joins TRBV13 and TRBJ2-3; 7 nucleotides align to TRBD2. The CDR3 length is 14 residues. After removal of 7 bases from V and 1 base from J, the junction contained 5 bases not matched to a gene. The germline V gene encodes CDR1 PRHDT and CDR2 FYEKMQ (reference sequence). This CDR3 is CASTFSGGTDTQYF. Written as DNA, the CDR3 is TGTGCCAGCACGTTCAGCGGGGGCACAGATACGCAGTATTTT.

This clonotype was counted a few times. This rearrangement joins TRBV6-5 to TRBJ2-7; TRBD1 aligns across 7 bases. Germline trimming cut 6 bases from V and 6 bases from J; bases unmatched to any gene: 8. The CDR3 is 13 amino acids. Germline V gene lookup returns CDR1 MNHEY and CDR2 SVGAGI. CDR3 DNA sequence: TGTGCCAGCAGGACAGACAGGGTCGGCGAGCAGTACTTC. Encoded protein: CASRTDRVGEQYF.

This clonotype has at least ten counts. The gene calls are TRBV6-6 and TRBJ1-4; 8 bases fit TRBD1. This CDR3 contains 14 residues. V gave up 0 bases and J gave up 8 bases; unmatched junction bases: 2. Germline values: CDR1 MNHNY, CDR2 SVGAGI (reference sequence). The CDR3 loop is CASSYSTGVEKLFF. The CDR3 DNA follows: TGTGCCAGCAGTTACTCGACAGGGGTGGAAAAACTGTTTTTT.

Many counts were recorded for this clonotype. The chain uses TRBV4-1 and TRBJ1-5; D is perhaps TRBD1 (6 bases). The V gene lost 2 bases and the J gene lost 7 bases, with 15 bases spanning the gap. The length of the CDR3 is 15 residues. The germline V gene encodes CDR1 MGHRA and CDR2 YSYEKL. CDR3 bases: TGCGCCAGCAGCCAATTACCAGGTACAGGGCAGCCCCAGCATTTT. Amino acids: CASSQLPGTGQPQHF.

This clonotype is deemed medium-sized. The V gene is TRBV5-4, the J gene TRBJ1-6; 8 bases match TRBD1. The trim removed 0 bases at V and 7 bases at J, leaving 3 bases unmatched. CDR1 and CDR2 (germline): SGHNT, YYREEE (reference sequence). The CDR3 spans 15 residues. The CDR3 here is CASSLDRGINSPLHF. The DNA of the CDR3 is TGTGCCAGCAGCTTGGACAGGGGGATAAATTCACCCCTCCACTTT.

By share of the sample, this clonotype is medium-sized. The genes are TRBV9 and TRBJ1-1; D remains unclear. The CDR3 is 13 residues long. Germline V gene data show CDR1 as SGDLS and CDR2 as YYNGEE. Trimming left V 3 bases short and J 1 base short, with 7 bases between. The chain's CDR3 is CASSAAENTEAFF. CDR3 bases: TGTGCCAGCAGCGCCGCCGAGAACACTGAAGCTTTCTTT.

This clonotype was detected a few times. This chain links TRBV6-2 or TRBV6-3 with TRBJ2-3; D not resolved. The CDR3 extends over 17 amino acids. Trimming stripped 4 bases from V and 1 base from J, with 18 bases between. Germline lookup yields CDR1 MNHEY and CDR2 SVGEGT. CDR3 nucleotides: TGTGCCAGCAGTTCTCCCCAACGTGACTTGTGCACAGATACGCAGTATTTT. Residues: CASSSPQRDLCTDTQYF.

This clonotype was picked up many times. The chain links TRBV28 to TRBJ2-7; possible D gene TRBD1, 6 bases. The CDR3 totals 15 residues. V shed 4 bases and J shed 2 bases, with 15 bases lying between them. CDR1 and CDR2 (germline): MDHEN, SYDVKM. CDR3 sequence reads: CASSSTGTPTYEQYF. DNA for the CDR3: TGTGCCAGCAGTTCGACCGGGACACCGACCTACGAGCAGTACTTC.

This clonotype was picked up many times. The rearrangement uses TRBV28 and TRBJ1-1; 8 bases are a match to TRBD1. Germline V gene lookup returns CDR1 MDHEN and CDR2 SYDVKM. Trimming cost V 2 bases and J 3 bases; bases outside gene matches: 8. The CDR3 sequence is 16 residues long. CDR3 protein: CASSLGDRGMHTEAFF. The CDR3 region has the DNA TGTGCCAGCAGTTTAGGCGACAGGGGTATGCACACTGAAGCTTTCTTT.

This clonotype has a count of ten or more. This chain links TRBV9 with TRBJ2-7; D could derive from TRBD1 or TRBD2 (6 bases each). Germline CDR1 reads SGDLS; CDR2 reads YYNGEE. The CDR3 covers 14 residues. V shed 0 bases and J shed 4 bases, with 11 bases lying between them. The DNA of the CDR3 is TGTGCCAGCAGCGTAGGCTGGGGGGCTTACGAGCAGTACTTC. Translated: CASSVGWGAYEQYF.

This clonotype has a count of ten or more. The gene calls are TRBV20-1 and TRBJ2-1, with 8 bases fitting TRBD2. Germline V gives CDR1 DFQATT, CDR2 SNEGSKA (reference sequence). CDR3 length: 14 residues. The trim removed 5 bases at V and 0 bases at J, leaving 3 bases unmatched. The CDR3 region is CSAPGLDSYNEQFF. CDR3 nucleotide sequence: TGCAGTGCTCCGGGACTAGACTCCTACAATGAGCAGTTCTTC.

This clonotype is labeled as medium-sized. This chain uses TRBV27 with TRBJ1-6; D possibly corresponds to TRBD1 (5 bases). The CDR3 totals 16 residues. Trimming pared 5 bases from V and 9 bases from J, leaving 20 bases between. Per the germline V gene, CDR1 is MNHEY and CDR2 is SMNVEV (reference sequence). CDR3 nucleotides: TGTGCCAGCAGTCCTCAAGCTGGCAGGGTTCGTTCACCCCTCCACTTT. This sequence encodes CASSPQAGRVRSPLHF.

This clonotype was counted ten times or more. The chain carries TRBV6-6 and TRBJ1-4, with D hard to call. The V and J ends lost 3 bases and 8 bases respectively, with 16 bases between them. This CDR3 contains 15 residues. CDR1 and CDR2 (germline): MNHNY, SVGAGI (reference sequence). CDR3 bases: TGTGCCAGCAGTTATGGGGTGGGCGGGGTCGAAAAACTGTTTTTT. This gives the protein CASSYGVGGVEKLFF.

This clonotype was seen at least ten times. DNA for the CDR3: TGTGCCAGCAGCCCCGGACTAGCGGGGGGCACAGATACGCAGTATTTT. This encodes CASSPGLAGGTDTQYF. The chain joins TRBV13 to TRBJ2-3; the match to TRBD2 covers 13 bases. The CDR3 contains 16 residues. With 5 bases clipped from V and 1 base from J, the junction kept 3 bases outside the gene matches. The germline V gene has CDR1 PRHDT and CDR2 FYEKMQ (reference sequence).

This clonotype was seen only a few times. The J gene is TRBJ2-7, the V gene TRBV20-1; D gene uncertain. Germline V gene data show CDR1 as DFQATT and CDR2 as SNEGSKA (reference sequence). This CDR3 has 16 residues. With 3 bases removed from V and 5 bases from J, the gap between germline ends came to 23 bases. The CDR3 bases are TGCAGTGCTAGCGCTCTCCTTAAGGACCCCAGGCACGAGCAGTACTTC. Amino acid sequence: CSASALLKDPRHEQYF.